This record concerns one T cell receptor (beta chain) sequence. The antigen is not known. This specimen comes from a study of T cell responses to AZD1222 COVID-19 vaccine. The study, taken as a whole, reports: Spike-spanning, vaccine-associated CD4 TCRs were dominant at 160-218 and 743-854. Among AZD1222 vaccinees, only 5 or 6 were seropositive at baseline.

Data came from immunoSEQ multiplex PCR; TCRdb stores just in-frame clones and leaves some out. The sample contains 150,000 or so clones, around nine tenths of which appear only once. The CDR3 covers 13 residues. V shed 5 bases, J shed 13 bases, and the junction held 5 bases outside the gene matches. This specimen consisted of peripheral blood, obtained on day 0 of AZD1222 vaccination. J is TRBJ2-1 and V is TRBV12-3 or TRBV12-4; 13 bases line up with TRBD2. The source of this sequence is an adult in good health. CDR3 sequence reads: CASSTSGGASQFF. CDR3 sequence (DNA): TGTGCCAGCAGTACTAGCGGGGGGGCCTCTCAGTTCTTC.